This is a list of T cell receptor beta chains from one sample in a study of cytomegalovirus exposure and HLA in healthy donors. Measured with immunoSEQ multiplex PCR; TCRdb has only the in-frame clones, and not every one. Of roughly 100,000 clones listed, 75% were seen once; the top ten hold 1.3%. The sample was PBMCs. All receptors derive from a man in his forties in good health and CMV-seronegative. CDR3s include the opening cysteine and the closing phenylalanine or tryptophan. The order of the fields is CDR3 protein, V gene, J gene.

CASSGTGELSGNTIYF	TRBV2	TRBJ1-3
CASSQGQDFEKLFF	TRBV4-2	TRBJ1-4
CAWSAGMLGNQPQHF	TRBV30	TRBJ1-5
CASSPRGRQGGNGYTF	TRBV14	TRBJ1-2
CARRGSNRDTIYF	TRBV30	TRBJ1-3
CASEGAESTDTQYF	TRBV28	TRBJ2-3
CASTQGTGSSGELFF	TRBV4-2	TRBJ2-2
CASSPQGLGTEAFF	TRBV5-1	TRBJ1-1
CASSPDRGLHEQFF	TRBV27	TRBJ2-1
CAWSPGAGAKDTQYF	TRBV30	TRBJ2-3
CASRQTGWEEKLFF	TRBV27	TRBJ1-4
CATTTGGGYQPQHF	TRBV6-1	TRBJ1-5
CASVAGVGDTQYF	TRBV27	TRBJ2-3
CASGPRWNEQFF	TRBV12-5	TRBJ2-1
CASSYGSSYNEQFF	TRBV6-5	TRBJ2-1
CASSVGGASGSLNTQYF	TRBV10-1	TRBJ2-3
CASSPGLAGVVGELFF	TRBV5-1	TRBJ2-2
CAWSKGSGNSPLHF	TRBV30	TRBJ1-6
CARSFGQPNEKLFF	TRBV5-3	TRBJ1-4
CASRQGASGWYEQYF	TRBV7-8	TRBJ2-7
CASSPRPGTDTQYF	TRBV6-5	TRBJ2-3
CASSFDRGRVEQYF	TRBV5-1	TRBJ2-7
CASSVDSLTGELFF	TRBV25-1	TRBJ2-2
CASSLLGQGAGNTEAFF	TRBV11-2	TRBJ1-1
CASSSRTGWEFF	TRBV7-8	TRBJ2-1